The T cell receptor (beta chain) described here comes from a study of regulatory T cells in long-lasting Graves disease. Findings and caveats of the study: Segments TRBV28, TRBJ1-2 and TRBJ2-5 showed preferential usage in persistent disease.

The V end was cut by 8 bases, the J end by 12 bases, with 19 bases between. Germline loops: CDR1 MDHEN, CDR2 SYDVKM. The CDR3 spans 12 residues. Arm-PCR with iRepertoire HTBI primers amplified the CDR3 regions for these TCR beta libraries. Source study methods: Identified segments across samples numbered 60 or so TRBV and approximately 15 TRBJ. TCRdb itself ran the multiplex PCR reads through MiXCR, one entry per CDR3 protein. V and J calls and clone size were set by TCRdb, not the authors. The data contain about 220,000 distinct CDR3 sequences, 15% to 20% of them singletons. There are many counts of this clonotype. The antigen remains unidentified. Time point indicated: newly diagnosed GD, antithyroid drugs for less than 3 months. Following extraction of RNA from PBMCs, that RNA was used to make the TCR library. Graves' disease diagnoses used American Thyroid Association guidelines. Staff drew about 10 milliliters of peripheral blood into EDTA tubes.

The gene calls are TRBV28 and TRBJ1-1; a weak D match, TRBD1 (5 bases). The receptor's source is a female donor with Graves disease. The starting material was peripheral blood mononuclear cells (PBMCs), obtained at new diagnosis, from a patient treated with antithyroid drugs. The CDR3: CASRPRGGRSFF. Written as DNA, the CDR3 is TGTGCCAGCCGTCCCCGGGGGGGTCGATCTTTCTTT.